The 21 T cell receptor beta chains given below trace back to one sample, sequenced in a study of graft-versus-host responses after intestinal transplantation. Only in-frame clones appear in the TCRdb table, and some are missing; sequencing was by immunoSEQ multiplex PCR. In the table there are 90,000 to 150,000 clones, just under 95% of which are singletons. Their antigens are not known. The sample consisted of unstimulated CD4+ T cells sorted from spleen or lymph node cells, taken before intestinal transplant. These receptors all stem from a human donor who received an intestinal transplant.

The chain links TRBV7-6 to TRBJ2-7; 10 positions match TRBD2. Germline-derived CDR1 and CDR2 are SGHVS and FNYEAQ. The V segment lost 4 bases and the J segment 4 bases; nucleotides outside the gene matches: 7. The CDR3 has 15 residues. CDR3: CASSWGSGREYEQYF. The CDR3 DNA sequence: TGTGCCAGCAGCTGGGGGAGCGGGAGGGAGTACGAGCAGTACTTC.

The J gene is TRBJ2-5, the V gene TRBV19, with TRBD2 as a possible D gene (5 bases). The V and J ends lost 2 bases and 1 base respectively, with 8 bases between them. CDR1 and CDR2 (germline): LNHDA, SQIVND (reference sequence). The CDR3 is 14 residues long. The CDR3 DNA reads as TGTGCCAGTAGTATAAGAGGAGGCCAAGAGACCCAGTACTTC. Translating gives CASSIRGGQETQYF.

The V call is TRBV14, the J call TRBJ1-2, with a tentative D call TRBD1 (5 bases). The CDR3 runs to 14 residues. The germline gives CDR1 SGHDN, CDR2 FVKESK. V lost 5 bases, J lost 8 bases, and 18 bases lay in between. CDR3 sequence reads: CASSSADRLRGYTF. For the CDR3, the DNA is TGTGCCAGCAGCTCTGCCGACAGATTGAGAGGCTACACCTTC. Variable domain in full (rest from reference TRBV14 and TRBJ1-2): EAGVTQFPSHSVIEKGQTVTLRCDPISGHDNLYWYRRVMGKEIKFLLHFVKESKQDESGMPNNRFLAERTGGTYSTLKVQPAELEDSGVYFCASSSADRLRGYTFGSGTRLTVV.

CDR3 amino acids: CASSLRGGVTGELFF. The DNA of the CDR3 is TGTGCCAGCAGCTTACGAGGGGGCGTCACCGGGGAGCTGTTTTTT. This chain links TRBV7-6 with TRBJ2-2; 7 bases map to TRBD1. Germline V gives CDR1 SGHVS, CDR2 FNYEAQ. The V gene end was trimmed by 2 bases and the J gene end by 4 bases; junction bases not matched to a gene: 4. CDR3 length: 15 amino acids.

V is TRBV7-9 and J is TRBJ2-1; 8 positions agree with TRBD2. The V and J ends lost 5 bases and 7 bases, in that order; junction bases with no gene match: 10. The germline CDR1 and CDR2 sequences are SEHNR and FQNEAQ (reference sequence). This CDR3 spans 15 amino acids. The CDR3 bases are TGTGCCAGCAGCCCCCGGACTAGCAGTGGGAATGAGCAGTTCTTC. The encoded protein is CASSPRTSSGNEQFF. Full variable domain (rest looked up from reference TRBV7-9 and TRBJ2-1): DTGVSQNPRHKITKRGQNVTFRCDPISEHNRLYWYRQTLGQGPEFLTYFQNEAQLEKSRLLSDRFSAERPKGSFSTLEIQRTEQGDSAMYLCASSPRTSSGNEQFFGPGTRLTVL.

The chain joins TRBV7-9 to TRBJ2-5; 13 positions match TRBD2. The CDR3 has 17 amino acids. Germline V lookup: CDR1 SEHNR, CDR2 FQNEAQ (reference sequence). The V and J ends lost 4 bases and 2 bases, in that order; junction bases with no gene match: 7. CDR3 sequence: CASSSLAGGVGQETQYF. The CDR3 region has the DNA TGTGCCAGCAGCTCACTAGCGGGGGGGGTCGGACAAGAGACCCAGTACTTC.

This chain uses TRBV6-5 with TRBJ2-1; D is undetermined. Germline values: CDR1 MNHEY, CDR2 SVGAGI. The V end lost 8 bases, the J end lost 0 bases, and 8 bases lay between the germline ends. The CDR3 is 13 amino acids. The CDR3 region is CASWYPSYNEQFF. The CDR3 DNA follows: TGTGCCAGCTGGTATCCCTCCTACAATGAGCAGTTCTTC.

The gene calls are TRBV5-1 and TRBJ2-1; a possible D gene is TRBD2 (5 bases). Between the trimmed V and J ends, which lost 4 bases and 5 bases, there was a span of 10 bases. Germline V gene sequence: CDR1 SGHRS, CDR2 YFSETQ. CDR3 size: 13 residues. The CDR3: CASSAGLDNEQFF. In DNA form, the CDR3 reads TGCGCCAGCAGCGCCGGACTCGACAATGAGCAGTTCTTC. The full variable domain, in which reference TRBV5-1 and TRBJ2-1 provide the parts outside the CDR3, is KAGVTQTPRYLIKTRGQQVTLSCSPISGHRSVSWYQQTPGQGLQFLFEYFSETQRNKGNFPGRFSGRQFSNSRSEMNVSTLELGDSALYLCASSAGLDNEQFFGPGTRLTVL.

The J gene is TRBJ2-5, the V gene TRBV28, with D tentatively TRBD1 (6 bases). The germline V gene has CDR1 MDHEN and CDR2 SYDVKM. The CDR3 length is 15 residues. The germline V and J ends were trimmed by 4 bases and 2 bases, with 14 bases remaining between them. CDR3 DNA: TGTGCCAGCAGTTGGGTCCCGGGGACACAAGAGACCCAGTACTTC. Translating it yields CASSWVPGTQETQYF.

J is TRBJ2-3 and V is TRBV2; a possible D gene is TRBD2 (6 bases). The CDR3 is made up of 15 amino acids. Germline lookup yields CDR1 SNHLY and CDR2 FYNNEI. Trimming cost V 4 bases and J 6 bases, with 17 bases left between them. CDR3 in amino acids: CASSAGGSKGDTQYF. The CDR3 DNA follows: TGTGCCAGCAGTGCCGGAGGGTCCAAGGGGGATACGCAGTATTTT.

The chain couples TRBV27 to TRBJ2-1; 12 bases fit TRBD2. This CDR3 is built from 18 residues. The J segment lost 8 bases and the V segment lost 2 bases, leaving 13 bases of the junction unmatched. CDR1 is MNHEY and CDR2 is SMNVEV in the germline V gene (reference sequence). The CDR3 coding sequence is TGTGCCAGCAGTTTAGGTTCTAGCGGGAGGGCCCGTCAATATGAGCAGTTCTTC. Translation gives CASSLGSSGRARQYEQFF.

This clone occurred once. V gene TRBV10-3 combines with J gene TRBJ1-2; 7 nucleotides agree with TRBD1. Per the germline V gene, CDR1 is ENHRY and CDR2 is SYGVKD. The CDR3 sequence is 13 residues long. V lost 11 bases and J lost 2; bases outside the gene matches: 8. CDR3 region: CAATRDSNYGYTF. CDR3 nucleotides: TGTGCCGCAACACGGGACAGCAACTATGGCTACACCTTC.

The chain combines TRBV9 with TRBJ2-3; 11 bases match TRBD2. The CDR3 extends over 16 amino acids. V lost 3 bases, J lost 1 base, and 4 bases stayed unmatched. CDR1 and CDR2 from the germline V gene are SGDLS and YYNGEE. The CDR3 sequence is CASSGLAGGGTDTQYF. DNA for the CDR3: TGTGCCAGCAGCGGGTTAGCGGGAGGGGGCACAGATACGCAGTATTTT.

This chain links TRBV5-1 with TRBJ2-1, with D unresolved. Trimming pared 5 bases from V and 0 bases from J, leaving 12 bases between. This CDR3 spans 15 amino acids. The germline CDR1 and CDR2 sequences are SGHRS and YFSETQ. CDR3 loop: CASSSHHSSYNEQFF. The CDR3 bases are TGCGCCAGCAGTTCACACCACAGCTCCTACAATGAGCAGTTCTTC.

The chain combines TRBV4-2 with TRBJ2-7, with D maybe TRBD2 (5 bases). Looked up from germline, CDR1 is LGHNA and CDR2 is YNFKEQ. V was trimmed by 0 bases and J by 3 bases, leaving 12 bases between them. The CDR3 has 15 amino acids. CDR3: CASSQEVGAFYEQYF. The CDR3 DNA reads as TGTGCCAGCAGCCAAGAAGTGGGAGCCTTCTACGAGCAGTACTTC.

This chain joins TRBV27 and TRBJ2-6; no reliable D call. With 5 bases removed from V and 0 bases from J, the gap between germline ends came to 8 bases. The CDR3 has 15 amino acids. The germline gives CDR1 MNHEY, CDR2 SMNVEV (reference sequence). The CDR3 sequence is CASSPYNSGANVLTF. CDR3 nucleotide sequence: TGTGCCAGCAGTCCCTACAACTCTGGGGCCAACGTCCTGACTTTC.

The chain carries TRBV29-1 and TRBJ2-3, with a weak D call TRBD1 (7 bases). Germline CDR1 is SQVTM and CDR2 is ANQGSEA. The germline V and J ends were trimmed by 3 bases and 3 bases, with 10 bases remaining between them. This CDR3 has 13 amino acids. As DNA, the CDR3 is TGCAGCGTTGATGCGGGACAGACAGATACGCAGTATTTT. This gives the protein CSVDAGQTDTQYF.

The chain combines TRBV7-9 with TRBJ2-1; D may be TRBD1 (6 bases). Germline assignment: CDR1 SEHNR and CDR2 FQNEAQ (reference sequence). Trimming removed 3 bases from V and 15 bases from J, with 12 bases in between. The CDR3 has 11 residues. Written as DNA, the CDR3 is TGTGCCAGCAGCTTTGGGACACACGGGTTCTTC. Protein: CASSFGTHGFF. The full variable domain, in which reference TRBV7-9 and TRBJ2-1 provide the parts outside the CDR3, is DTGVSQNPRHKITKRGQNVTFRCDPISEHNRLYWYRQTLGQGPEFLTYFQNEAQLEKSRLLSDRFSAERPKGSFSTLEIQRTEQGDSAMYLCASSFGTHGFFGPGTRLTVL.

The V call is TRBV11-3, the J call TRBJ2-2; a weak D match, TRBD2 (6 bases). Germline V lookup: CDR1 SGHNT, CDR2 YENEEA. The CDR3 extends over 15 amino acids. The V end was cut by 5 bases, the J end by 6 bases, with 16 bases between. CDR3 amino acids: CASSPTLGGAGELFF. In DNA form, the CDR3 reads TGTGCCAGCAGCCCTACACTAGGCGGGGCCGGGGAGCTGTTTTTT.

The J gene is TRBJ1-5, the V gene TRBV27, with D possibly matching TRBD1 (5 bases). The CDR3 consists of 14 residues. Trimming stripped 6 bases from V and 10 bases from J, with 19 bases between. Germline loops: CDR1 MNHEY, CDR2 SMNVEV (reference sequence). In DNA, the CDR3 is TGTGCCAGCAGATCCCAGGGTAAAGGTGTCCCCCAGCATTTT. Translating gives CASRSQGKGVPQHF.

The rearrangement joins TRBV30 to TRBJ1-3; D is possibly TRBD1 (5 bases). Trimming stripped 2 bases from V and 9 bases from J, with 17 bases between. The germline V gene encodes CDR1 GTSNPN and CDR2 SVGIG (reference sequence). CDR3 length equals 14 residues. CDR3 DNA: TGTGCCTGGAGTCTCCGGGACCCCCAGGGCACCATATATTTT. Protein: CAWSLRDPQGTIYF.